This T cell receptor beta chain was sequenced during a study of shared clonotypes between healthy human individuals. This clone was counted a single time. Its specificity is not known. Only in-frame clones appear in the TCRdb table, and some are missing; sequencing was by immunoSEQ multiplex PCR. This table has roughly 2.2 million clones, 85% to 95% appearing once. Overall study results and limits: Sampling was confined to blood; repertoires within tissues likely differ.

CDR1 is SQVTM and CDR2 is ANQGSEA in the germline V gene. Trimming cost V 0 bases and J 3 bases, with 9 bases left between them. The CDR3 length is 14 residues. The receptor was isolated from a young man in good health. Some clones in this sample may be carry-over from other donors' samples. Material: naive CD4+ T cells from PBMCs. Subset specified: CD45RA+ positively selected. J is TRBJ2-1 and V is TRBV29-1, with D maybe TRBD1 (5 bases). CDR3: CSVEERTLYNEQFF. CDR3 DNA: TGCAGCGTTGAAGAACGGACACTCTACAATGAGCAGTTCTTC.